One and the same sample provided the 11 T cell receptor beta chains below, sequenced in a study of CD8 T cells in Susac syndrome. RNA was extracted with the RNeasy kit, and a quantity of about 0.45 to 1 ug was reverse transcribed using random hexamers. MiXCR, applied by TCRdb to the immunoSEQ multiplex PCR reads, yields one record per CDR3 protein. This table holds about 200,000 distinct CDR3 sequences, 85% to 95% found once. The sample taken for sequencing was CD4+ T cells from PBMCs. The receptor source for this set is a human donor in good health.

The chain carries TRBV24-1 and TRBJ2-1; no definite D call. The CDR3 runs 11 residues. V shed 9 bases and J shed 4 bases, with 6 bases lying between them. Germline values: CDR1 KGHDR, CDR2 SFDVKD. This CDR3 is CATQEYNEQFF. Here the CDR3 DNA reads TGTGCCACCCAAGAATACAATGAGCAGTTCTTC.

The gene calls are TRBV6-5 and TRBJ2-7, with unresolved D. Trimming took off 7 bases at V and 2 bases at J, with 9 bases between the two ends. Germline assignment: CDR1 MNHEY and CDR2 SVGAGI. This CDR3 has 12 residues. The CDR3 reads CASTGSTYEQYF. CDR3 nucleotides: TGTGCCAGCACGGGCAGCACCTACGAGCAGTACTTC.

The chain joins TRBV7-2 to TRBJ2-4; no reliable D call. V shed 5 bases and J shed 10 bases, with 15 bases lying between them. The CDR3 runs to 13 residues. Germline V gene sequence: CDR1 SGHTA, CDR2 FQGNSA. The DNA of the CDR3 is TGTGCCAGCAGCCCCACCCCTAGTTATATTCAGTACTTC. Amino acid sequence: CASSPTPSYIQYF. Together with reference TRBV7-2 and TRBJ2-4, the CDR3 gives the full variable domain: GAGVSQSPSNKVTEKGKDVELRCDPISGHTALYWYRQSLGQGLEFLIYFQGNSAPDKSGLPSDRFSAERTGGSVSTLTIQRTQQEDSAVYLCASSPTPSYIQYFGAGTRLSVL.

V gene TRBV5-1 combines with J gene TRBJ1-2; TRBD1 is a possible D gene (5 bases). Germline CDR1 and CDR2: SGHRS and YFSETQ. Trimming cost V 3 bases and J 5 bases, with 11 bases left between them. The CDR3 length is 13 residues. Here the CDR3 reads CASSWDGGYGYTF. CDR3 DNA: TGCGCCAGCAGCTGGGACGGCGGTTATGGCTACACCTTC.

This clonotype appeared once. The genes are TRBV9 and TRBJ2-3; D may be TRBD2 (5 bases). Germline V CDR1 and CDR2: SGDLS, YYNGEE. V lost 0 bases to trimming and J lost 6 bases, with 14 bases between them. This CDR3 contains 15 residues. DNA for the CDR3: TGTGCCAGCAGCGTAGAGTGGACTGCGGGTGATACGCAGTATTTT. It codes for CASSVEWTAGDTQYF. The entire variable domain, with the rest obtained from reference TRBV9 and TRBJ2-3, is as follows: DSGVTQTPKHLITATGQRVTLRCSPRSGDLSVYWYQQSLDQGLQFLIQYYNGEERAKGNILERFSAQQFPDLHSELNLSSLELGDSALYFCASSVEWTAGDTQYFGPGTRLTVL.

The chain combines TRBV9 with TRBJ2-7; 8 nucleotides line up with TRBD1. J was trimmed by 3 bases and V by 4 bases; bases with no gene match: 6. Germline values: CDR1 SGDLS, CDR2 YYNGEE. This CDR3 comprises 14 residues. CDR3 DNA sequence: TGTGCCAGCAGCAACGGACAGGGTGGCTACGAGCAGTACTTC. Residues: CASSNGQGGYEQYF.

The chain uses TRBV9 and TRBJ2-3, with 14 bases lining up with TRBD2. CDR1 SGDLS and CDR2 YYNGEE come from the germline V gene. The CDR3 runs to 16 residues. With V trimmed by 4 bases and J by 5 bases, 6 bases remained unmatched. CDR3 in DNA: TGTGCCAGCAGCCAGGGACTAGCGGGGGAGGTAGATACGCAGTATTTT. It specifies CASSQGLAGEVDTQYF.

The genes are TRBV6-1 and TRBJ2-1; 11 bases are shared with TRBD2. Germline assignment: CDR1 MNHNS and CDR2 SASEGT. The CDR3 is 16 amino acids. V dropped 3 bases and J dropped 10; count of bases not matched to a gene: 11. The CDR3 loop reads CASSERLAGLVREQFF. CDR3 DNA sequence: TGTGCCAGCAGTGAGAGACTAGCGGGACTCGTACGAGAGCAGTTCTTC.

This chain links TRBV20-1 with TRBJ2-1; D gene unclear. The CDR3 covers 11 residues. The V gene lost 7 bases and the J gene lost 10 bases, with 14 bases spanning the gap. Germline CDR1 and CDR2: DFQATT and SNEGSKA (reference sequence). The CDR3 is CSVIAEAEQFF. The DNA of the CDR3 is TGCAGTGTCATAGCTGAGGCCGAGCAGTTCTTC.

The chain employs TRBV20-1 and TRBJ1-1; 7 bases line up with TRBD1. V trimming: 2 bases; J trimming: 6 bases; junction bases outside the gene matches: 3. Germline CDR1 DFQATT, CDR2 SNEGSKA (reference sequence). The length of the CDR3 is 12 residues. CDR3 sequence (DNA): TGCAGTGCTAGAAGGCAGGGGGCTGAAGCTTTCTTT. Residues: CSARRQGAEAFF.

V usage is TRBV6-5 and J usage is TRBJ2-5, with unresolved D. V was shortened by 4 bases and J by 3 bases, with 12 bases between the two germline ends. The CDR3 contains 14 residues. Germline V gene lookup returns CDR1 MNHEY and CDR2 SVGAGI. The CDR3 bases are TGTGCCAGCAGTTCCCACTTTGTAGAAGAGACCCAGTACTTC. Its protein product is CASSSHFVEETQYF.